The 29 T cell receptor beta chains presented below share a single source sample, sequenced in a study of T cell changes during pregnancy in multiple sclerosis. The table came from immunoSEQ multiplex PCR; TCRdb's copy has only in-frame clones and leaves some out. This sample has 45,000 or so clones, with around 93% found just once. The sequencing used CD8+ T cells from peripheral blood mononuclear cells, collected in the second trimester of pregnancy. The receptors here all came from a female donor with multiple sclerosis, enrolled in a pregnancy study.

The J gene is TRBJ1-4, the V gene TRBV5-5, with D possibly TRBD1 on 5 matching bases. The germline gives CDR1 SGHKS, CDR2 YYEKEE (reference sequence). The CDR3 is made up of 14 amino acids. Trimming pared 0 bases from V and 5 bases from J, leaving 8 bases between. The CDR3 region has the DNA TGTGCCAGCAGCTTGGTATCAGGGAATGAAAAACTGTTTTTT. Translated: CASSLVSGNEKLFF. Full variable domain (missing parts from reference TRBV5-5 and TRBJ1-4): DAGVTQSPTHLIKTRGQQVTLRCSPISGHKSVSWYQQVLGQGPQFIFQYYEKEERGRGNFPDRFSARQFPNYSSELNVNALLLGDSALYLCASSLVSGNEKLFFGSGTQLSVL.

V gene TRBV4-3 combines with J gene TRBJ2-1; D unclear. V lost 5 bases and J 7 bases, leaving 21 bases between the germline ends. The CDR3 is made up of 16 amino acids. Germline CDR1 reads LGHNA; CDR2 reads YSLEER. The CDR3 DNA reads TGCGCCAGCAGCGAAGGAGTACTTCGAAAGTCTAATGAGCAGTTCTTC. Its protein is CASSEGVLRKSNEQFF.

The V call is TRBV6-6, the J call TRBJ1-5; the D is unclear. Trimming removed 6 bases at V and 5 bases at J, with 14 bases between. This CDR3 is 14 amino acids long. CDR1 MNHNY and CDR2 SVGAGI come from the germline V gene (reference sequence). The chain's CDR3 is CASRGGQWDQPQHF. The CDR3 DNA follows: TGTGCCAGCAGAGGCGGTCAGTGGGATCAGCCCCAGCATTTT.

The V call is TRBV11-2, the J call TRBJ1-1; possible D gene TRBD1, 5 bases. V lost 3 bases and J lost 6, with 17 bases in between. From germline, CDR1 is SGHAT and CDR2 FQNNGV. This CDR3 has 15 amino acids. The DNA of the CDR3 is TGTGCCAGCAGCTTGCCAGGGCCCAAATCGGCTGAAGCTTTCTTT. This encodes CASSLPGPKSAEAFF.

The V and J genes are TRBV13 and TRBJ1-2; 9 positions agree with TRBD1. J gave up 8 bases and V 4 bases, and 17 bases lay outside the gene matches. CDR3 length: 17 residues. Germline lookup yields CDR1 PRHDT and CDR2 FYEKMQ (reference sequence). The CDR3 region is CASSSHRDRAPVGGYTF. Written as DNA, the CDR3 is TGTGCCAGCAGCTCTCACCGGGACAGGGCCCCCGTGGGCGGCTACACCTTC.

This clone has only a few counts. CDR3 DNA: TGTGCCAGCAGCGTAGTGAGGGAGGGGGTAATCTCTGAAGCTTTCTTT. It specifies CASSVVREGVISEAFF. The rearrangement uses TRBV9 and TRBJ1-1; D might be TRBD1 (6 bases). CDR3 length: 16 amino acids. Germline V gene lookup returns CDR1 SGDLS and CDR2 YYNGEE. V lost 0 bases to trimming and J lost 6 bases, with 18 bases between them.

V and J are TRBV21-1 and TRBJ2-5; TRBD1, the table's D call, was not compared with the DNA. TRBV21-1 is reported as a pseudogene. The CDR3 loop spans 16 amino acids. CDR3 in DNA: TGTGCCAGCAGCGACAGGGATTGGGGCCCCAAGGGGACCCAGTACTTC. This gives the protein CASSDRDWGPKGTQYF.

The chain uses TRBV27 and TRBJ2-7; 11 bases line up with TRBD1. Unmatched junction bases numbered 9, after V lost 5 bases and J lost 3 bases. The germline V gene has CDR1 MNHEY and CDR2 SMNVEV (reference sequence). The CDR3 is 16 residues long. The CDR3 DNA follows: TGTGCCAGCAGTGGACAGGGGGCCGGAGGGTTCTACGAGCAGTACTTC. As protein: CASSGQGAGGFYEQYF.

The rearrangement joins TRBV9 to TRBJ2-1, with TRBD1 identical over 7 bases. CDR1 is SGDLS and CDR2 is YYNGEE in the germline V gene. This CDR3 has 16 residues. V shed 5 bases and J 3 bases; nucleotides not matched to a gene: 11. CDR3 residues: CASRPVGTGDYNEQFF. The CDR3 bases are TGTGCCAGCAGGCCCGTAGGAACAGGGGACTACAATGAGCAGTTCTTC.

The DNA for the CDR3 is TGTGCCGCAAAGCAGGGGAACTATGTCGACTATGGCTACACCTTC. It translates to CAAKQGNYVDYGYTF. The gene calls are TRBV19 and TRBJ1-2; D perhaps matches TRBD1 (6 bases). This CDR3 spans 15 amino acids. Germline CDR1 and CDR2: LNHDA and SQIVND (reference sequence). V gave up 11 bases and J gave up 3 bases, with 22 bases separating them.

The chain combines TRBV14 with TRBJ2-1; TRBD2 aligns across 10 bases. The germline V gene has CDR1 SGHDN and CDR2 FVKESK. The CDR3 is 17 amino acids. V lost 0 bases, J lost 5 bases, and 7 bases stayed unmatched. The CDR3 region has the DNA TGTGCCAGCAGCCAAGATCGTGGCCTAGCGGGGGACAATGAGCAGTTCTTC. Encoded protein: CASSQDRGLAGDNEQFF.

The CDR3, as DNA: TGCGCCAGCAGGACAGGGACAAAAAGCTACGAGCAGTACTTC. Translated: CASRTGTKSYEQYF. The chain recombines TRBV23-1 with TRBJ2-7, with TRBD1 identical over 7 bases. TRBV23-1 is given ORF status, its function remaining uncertain. Trimming took 6 bases from V and 3 from J; bases not matched to a gene: 8. CDR3 size: 14 residues.

This rearrangement joins TRBV11-2 to TRBJ2-5, with a possible D match to TRBD2 (5 bases). Germline CDR1 is SGHAT and CDR2 is FQNNGV. Trimming left V 7 bases short and J 5 bases short, with 17 bases between. CDR3 length: 14 residues. In nucleotides, the CDR3 is TGTGCCAGCACGCCGACCTTCGGCGGGGAGACCCAGTACTTC. It encodes CASTPTFGGETQYF.

The V gene is TRBV11-2, the J gene TRBJ2-7, with D possibly matching TRBD1 (5 bases). The germline gives CDR1 SGHAT, CDR2 FQNNGV. V lost 4 bases to trimming and J lost 5 bases, with 12 bases between them. The length of the CDR3 is 13 residues. The CDR3: CASSWGPVDEQYF. CDR3 sequence (DNA): TGTGCCAGCAGCTGGGGCCCAGTCGACGAGCAGTACTTC.

The chain combines TRBV9 with TRBJ2-2, with D hard to call. Germline CDR1 is SGDLS and CDR2 is YYNGEE. Trimming shortened V by 0 bases and J by 1 base, and 7 bases separated the two germline ends. The CDR3 length is 15 residues. CDR3 DNA sequence: TGTGCCAGCAGCGTAGCACAGCTGAACACCGGGGAGCTGTTTTTT. Encoded protein: CASSVAQLNTGELFF.

This sequence joins TRBV30 and TRBJ1-1; D uncertain. V lost 0 bases and J 1 base, leaving 6 bases between the germline ends. CDR3 length equals 13 residues. Per the germline V gene, CDR1 is GTSNPN and CDR2 is SVGIG (reference sequence). CDR3: CAWSVYGNTEAFF. The CDR3 nucleotides read TGTGCCTGGAGTGTATACGGGAACACTGAAGCTTTCTTT.

J is TRBJ2-7 and V is TRBV9; 7 nucleotides agree with TRBD2. The V segment lost 0 bases and the J segment 1 base; nucleotides outside the gene matches: 4. Germline values: CDR1 SGDLS, CDR2 YYNGEE. CDR3 length equals 15 residues. CDR3 amino acids: CASSVGGGKSYEQYF. The CDR3 DNA reads as TGTGCCAGCAGCGTAGGGGGGGGAAAGTCCTACGAGCAGTACTTC.

V gene TRBV7-2 combines with J gene TRBJ2-7; maybe TRBD1 (6 bases). CDR1 is SGHTA and CDR2 is FQGNSA in the germline V gene. The ends were cut back, 4 bases at V and 4 bases at J, with 11 bases in the middle. There are 13 residues in the CDR3. The CDR3, as DNA: TGTGCCAGCAGCTCTACAGGGTTTTACGAGCAGTACTTC. Protein: CASSSTGFYEQYF.

This sequence joins TRBV27 and TRBJ1-1; TRBD1 might be the D (6 bases). V was trimmed by 2 bases and J by 4 bases, leaving 11 bases between them. Per the germline V gene, CDR1 is MNHEY and CDR2 is SMNVEV (reference sequence). The CDR3 is 14 residues long. The CDR3 spells CASSLQGKGTEAFF. CDR3 bases: TGTGCCAGCAGTTTACAGGGGAAGGGCACTGAAGCTTTCTTT.

V gene TRBV6-5 combines with J gene TRBJ1-6, with unresolved D. Trimming took off 6 bases at V and 0 bases at J, with 9 bases between the two ends. Germline V gene lookup returns CDR1 MNHEY and CDR2 SVGAGI. This CDR3 contains 15 residues. The DNA for the CDR3 is TGTGCCAGCAGACCCGGTAGCTCCTATAATTCACCCCTCCACTTT. It encodes CASRPGSSYNSPLHF.

The CDR3 loop is CASSVAELANYGYTF. In DNA, the CDR3 is TGTGCCAGCAGCGTAGCTGAGTTAGCTAACTATGGCTACACCTTC. The gene calls are TRBV9 and TRBJ1-2; no clear D. CDR3 length equals 15 residues. Germline values: CDR1 SGDLS, CDR2 YYNGEE. Trimming removed 0 bases from V and 0 bases from J, with 9 bases in between.

The chain joins TRBV4-1 to TRBJ2-7; 7 bases are shared with TRBD2. The V and J ends lost 1 base and 7 bases, in that order; junction bases with no gene match: 4. Germline V CDR1 and CDR2: MGHRA, YSYEKL. The CDR3 contains 13 residues. CDR3 sequence reads: CASSQVPGGEQYF. The CDR3 region has the DNA TGCGCCAGCAGCCAAGTGCCCGGGGGGGAGCAGTACTTC.

The chain is built from TRBV5-4 and TRBJ2-7; TRBD2 might be the D (6 bases). The CDR3 extends over 14 amino acids. The germline V and J ends were trimmed by 0 bases and 2 bases, with 9 bases remaining between them. Germline V gene sequence: CDR1 SGHNT, CDR2 YYREEE (reference sequence). CDR3: CASSLAGLTYEQYF. CDR3 nucleotide sequence: TGTGCCAGCAGCTTGGCGGGACTTACCTACGAGCAGTACTTC.

The chain combines TRBV5-5 with TRBJ2-3; D is possibly TRBD1 (5 bases). CDR3 size: 14 residues. Germline V gene lookup returns CDR1 SGHKS and CDR2 YYEKEE (reference sequence). V dropped 6 bases and J dropped 5 bases, with 16 bases sitting between them. In DNA form, the CDR3 reads TGTGCCAGCATCACGTGGGGTCAGGGAGATACGCAGTATTTT. This codes for CASITWGQGDTQYF. Full variable domain (remainder filled in from reference TRBV5-5 and TRBJ2-3): DAGVTQSPTHLIKTRGQQVTLRCSPISGHKSVSWYQQVLGQGPQFIFQYYEKEERGRGNFPDRFSARQFPNYSSELNVNALLLGDSALYLCASITWGQGDTQYFGPGTRLTVL.

This chain joins TRBV5-6 and TRBJ2-5; D remains unclear. CDR3 size: 14 residues. V was cut by 5 bases and J by 3 bases, with 14 bases left in between. The germline gives CDR1 SGHDT, CDR2 YYEEEE. The CDR3 reads CASSPRPGKETQYF. CDR3 DNA sequence: TGTGCCAGCAGTCCCCGACCGGGTAAAGAGACCCAGTACTTC.

V is TRBV15 and J is TRBJ2-1; D might be TRBD1 (6 bases). Germline CDR1 is LNHNV and CDR2 is YYDKDF (reference sequence). This CDR3 contains 14 residues. V shed 6 bases and J shed 4 bases, with 13 bases lying between them. The CDR3 sequence is CATSSRQGYNEQFF. CDR3 in DNA: TGTGCCACCAGTAGTAGGCAGGGGTACAATGAGCAGTTCTTC. The variable domain in full, with the rest retrieved from reference TRBV15 and TRBJ2-1, is DAMVIQNPRYQVTQFGKPVTLSCSQTLNHNVMYWYQQKSSQAPKLLFHYYDKDFNNEADTPDNFQSRRPNTSFCFLDIRSPGLGDTAMYLCATSSRQGYNEQFFGPGTRLTVL.

CDR3 coding DNA: TGCGCCAGCAGCCAGGACAGCGACACTGGGGCCAACGTCCTGACTTTC. This encodes CASSQDSDTGANVLTF. This chain uses TRBV4-3 with TRBJ2-6, with D possibly being TRBD1 (6 bases). Germline CDR1 and CDR2: LGHNA and YSLEER. The ends were cut back, 3 bases at V and 2 bases at J, with 11 bases in the middle. This CDR3 has 16 residues.

The chain couples TRBV6-5 to TRBJ2-7; the D is unclear. CDR3 length: 12 amino acids. Germline CDR1 reads MNHEY; CDR2 reads SVGAGI. V was trimmed by 2 bases and J by 4 bases, leaving 6 bases between them. CDR3 protein: CASSYPPYEQYF. In DNA, the CDR3 is TGTGCCAGCAGTTACCCCCCTTACGAGCAGTACTTC.

The chain recombines TRBV29-1 with TRBJ1-2, with no clear D. The germline V gene has CDR1 SQVTM and CDR2 ANQGSEA. The germline V and J ends were trimmed by 6 bases and 7 bases, with 15 bases remaining between them. This CDR3 is 12 amino acids long. CDR3 coding DNA: TGCAGCGTACGGGGAGGCACCCCTGGCTACACCTTC. It is translated as CSVRGGTPGYTF.